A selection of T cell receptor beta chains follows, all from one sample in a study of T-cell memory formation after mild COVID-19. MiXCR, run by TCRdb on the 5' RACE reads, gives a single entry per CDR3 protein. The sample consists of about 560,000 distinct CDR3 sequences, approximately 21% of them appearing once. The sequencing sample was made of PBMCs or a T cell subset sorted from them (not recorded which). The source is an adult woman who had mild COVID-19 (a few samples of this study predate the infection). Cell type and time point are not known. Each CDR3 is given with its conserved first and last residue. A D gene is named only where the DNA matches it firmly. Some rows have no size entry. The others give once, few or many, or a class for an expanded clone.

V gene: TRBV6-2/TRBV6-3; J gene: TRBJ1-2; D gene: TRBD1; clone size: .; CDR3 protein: CASSDRGEDGYTF; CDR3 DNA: TGTGCCAGCAGTGACAGGGGCGAAGATGGCTACACCTTC
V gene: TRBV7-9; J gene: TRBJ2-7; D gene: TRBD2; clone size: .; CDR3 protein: CASSQSGGAYEQYF; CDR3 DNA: TGTGCCAGCAGCCAAAGCGGGGGGGCCTACGAGCAGTACTTC
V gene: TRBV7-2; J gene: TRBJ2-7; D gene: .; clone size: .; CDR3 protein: CASSSDRSPYEQYF; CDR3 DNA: TGTGCCAGCAGCTCTGACAGGTCCCCCTACGAGCAGTACTTC
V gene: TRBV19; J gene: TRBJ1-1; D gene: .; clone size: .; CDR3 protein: CASSIGAGTEAFF; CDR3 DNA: TGTGCCAGTAGTATCGGGGCCGGCACTGAAGCTTTCTTT
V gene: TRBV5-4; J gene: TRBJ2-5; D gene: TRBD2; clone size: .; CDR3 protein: CASSSGLAGRETQYF; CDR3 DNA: TGTGCCAGCAGCTCGGGACTAGCGGGGAGAGAGACCCAGTACTTC
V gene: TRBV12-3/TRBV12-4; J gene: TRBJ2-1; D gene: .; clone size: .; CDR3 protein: CASSRRGVEQFF; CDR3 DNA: TGTGCCAGCAGTCGCAGAGGGGTTGAGCAGTTCTTC
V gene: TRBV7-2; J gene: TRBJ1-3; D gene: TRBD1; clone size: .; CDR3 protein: CASVDRPRRNTIYF; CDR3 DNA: TGTGCCAGCGTGGACAGGCCACGACGTAACACCATATATTTT
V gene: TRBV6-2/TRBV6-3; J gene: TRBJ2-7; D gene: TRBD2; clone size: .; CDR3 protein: CASSTGLAEQYF; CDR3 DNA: TGTGCCAGCAGTACCGGACTAGCGGAGCAGTACTTC
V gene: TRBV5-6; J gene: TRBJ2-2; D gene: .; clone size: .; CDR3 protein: CASSFGLLPSGTGELFF; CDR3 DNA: TGTGCCAGCAGCTTCGGACTACTACCCTCTGGGACCGGGGAGCTGTTTTTT
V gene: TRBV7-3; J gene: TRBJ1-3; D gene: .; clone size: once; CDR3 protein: CASSPTGGPGNTIYF; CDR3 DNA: TGTGCCAGCAGCCCGACCGGGGGGCCTGGAAACACCATATATTTT
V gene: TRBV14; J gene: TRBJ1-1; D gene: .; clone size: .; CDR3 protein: CASSQYMNTEAFF; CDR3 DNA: TGTGCCAGCAGCCAATATATGAACACTGAAGCTTTCTTT
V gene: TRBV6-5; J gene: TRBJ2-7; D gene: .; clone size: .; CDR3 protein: CASSYSSQTPLGEQYF; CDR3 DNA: TGTGCCAGCAGTTACTCGTCCCAGACTCCATTGGGGGAGCAGTACTTC
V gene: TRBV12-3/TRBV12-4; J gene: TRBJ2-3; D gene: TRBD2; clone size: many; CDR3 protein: CASTPQGTSGADTQYF; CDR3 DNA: TGTGCCAGCACCCCACAAGGGACTAGCGGCGCAGATACGCAGTATTTT